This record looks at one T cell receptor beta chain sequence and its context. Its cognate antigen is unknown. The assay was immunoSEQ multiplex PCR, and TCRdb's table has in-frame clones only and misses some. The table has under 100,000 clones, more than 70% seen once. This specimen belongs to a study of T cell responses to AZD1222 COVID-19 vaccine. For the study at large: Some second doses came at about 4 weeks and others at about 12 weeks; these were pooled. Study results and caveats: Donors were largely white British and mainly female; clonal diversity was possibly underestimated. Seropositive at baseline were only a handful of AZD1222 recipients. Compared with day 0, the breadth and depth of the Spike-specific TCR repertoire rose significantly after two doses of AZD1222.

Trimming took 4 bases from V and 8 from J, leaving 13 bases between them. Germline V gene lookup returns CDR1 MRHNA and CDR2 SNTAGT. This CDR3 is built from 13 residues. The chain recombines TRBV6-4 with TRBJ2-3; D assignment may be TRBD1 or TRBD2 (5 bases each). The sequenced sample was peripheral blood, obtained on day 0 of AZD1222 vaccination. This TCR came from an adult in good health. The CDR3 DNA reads TGTGCCAGCAGTGGGGAGACCCAGGGTACGCAGTATTTT. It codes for CASSGETQGTQYF.